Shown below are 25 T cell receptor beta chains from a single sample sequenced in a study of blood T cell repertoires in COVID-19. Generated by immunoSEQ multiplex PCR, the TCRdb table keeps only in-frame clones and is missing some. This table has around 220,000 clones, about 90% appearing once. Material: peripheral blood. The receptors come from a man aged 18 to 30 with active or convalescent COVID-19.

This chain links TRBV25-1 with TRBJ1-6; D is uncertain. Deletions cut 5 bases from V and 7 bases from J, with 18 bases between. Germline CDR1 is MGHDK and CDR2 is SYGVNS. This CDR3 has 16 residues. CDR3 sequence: CASSPTPGRENSPLHF. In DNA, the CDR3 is TGTGCCAGCAGTCCAACCCCTGGGCGGGAGAATTCACCCCTCCACTTT.

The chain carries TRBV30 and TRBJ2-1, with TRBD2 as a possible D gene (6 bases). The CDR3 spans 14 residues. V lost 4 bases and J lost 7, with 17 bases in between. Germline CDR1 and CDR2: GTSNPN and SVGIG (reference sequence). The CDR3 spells CAWMDVAERNEQFF. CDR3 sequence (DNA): TGTGCCTGGATGGACGTAGCGGAAAGGAATGAGCAGTTCTTC.

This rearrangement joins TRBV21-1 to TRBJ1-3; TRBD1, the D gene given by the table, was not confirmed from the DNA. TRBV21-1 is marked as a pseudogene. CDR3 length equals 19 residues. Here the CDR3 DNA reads TGTGCCAGCAGCAAAGCCGGGACAGGGGGAGAGGTGTCTGGAAACACCATATATTTT. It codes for CASSKAGTGGEVSGNTIYF.

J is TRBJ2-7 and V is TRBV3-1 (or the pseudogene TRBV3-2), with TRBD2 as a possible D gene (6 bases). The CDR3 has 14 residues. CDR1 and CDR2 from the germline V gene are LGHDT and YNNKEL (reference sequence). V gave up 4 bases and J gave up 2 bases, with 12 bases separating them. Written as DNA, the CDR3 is TGTGCCAGCAGCCCGGACGCGGGAACCTACGAGCAGTACTTC. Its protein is CASSPDAGTYEQYF.

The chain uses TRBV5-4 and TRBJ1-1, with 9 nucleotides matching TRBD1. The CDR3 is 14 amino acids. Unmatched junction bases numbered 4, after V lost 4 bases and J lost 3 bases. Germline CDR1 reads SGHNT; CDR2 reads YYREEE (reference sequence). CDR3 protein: CASSPTGGDTEAFF. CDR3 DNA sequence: TGTGCCAGCAGCCCGACAGGGGGTGACACTGAAGCTTTCTTT.

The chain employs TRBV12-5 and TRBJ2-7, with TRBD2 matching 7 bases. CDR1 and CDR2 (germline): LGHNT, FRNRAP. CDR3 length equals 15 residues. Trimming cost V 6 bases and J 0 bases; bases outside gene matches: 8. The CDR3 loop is CASGRSGVSSYEQYF. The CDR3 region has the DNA TGTGCTAGTGGCCGGAGCGGGGTTAGCTCCTACGAGCAGTACTTC.

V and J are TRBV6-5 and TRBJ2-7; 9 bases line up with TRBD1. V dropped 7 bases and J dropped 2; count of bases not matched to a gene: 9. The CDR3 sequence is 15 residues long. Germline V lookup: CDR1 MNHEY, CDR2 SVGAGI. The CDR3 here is CASIKTGQGPYEQYF. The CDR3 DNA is TGTGCCAGCATCAAAACGGGACAGGGCCCCTACGAGCAGTACTTC.

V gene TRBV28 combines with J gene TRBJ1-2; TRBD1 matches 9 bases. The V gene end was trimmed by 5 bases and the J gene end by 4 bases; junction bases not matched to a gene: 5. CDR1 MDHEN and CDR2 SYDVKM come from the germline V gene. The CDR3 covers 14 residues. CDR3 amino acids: CASSRDRVGYGYTF. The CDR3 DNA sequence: TGTGCCAGCAGTAGGGACAGGGTGGGCTATGGCTACACCTTC.

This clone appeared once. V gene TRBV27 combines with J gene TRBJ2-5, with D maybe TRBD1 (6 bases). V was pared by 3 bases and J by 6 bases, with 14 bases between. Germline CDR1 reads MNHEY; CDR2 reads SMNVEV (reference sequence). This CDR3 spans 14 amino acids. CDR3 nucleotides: TGTGCCAGCAGTTTTCTACAGGGTGGCAAGACCCAGTACTTC. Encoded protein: CASSFLQGGKTQYF.

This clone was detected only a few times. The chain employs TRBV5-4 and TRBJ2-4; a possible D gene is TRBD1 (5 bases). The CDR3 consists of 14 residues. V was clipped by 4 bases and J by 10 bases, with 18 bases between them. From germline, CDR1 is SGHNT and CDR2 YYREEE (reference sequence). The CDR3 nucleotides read TGTGCCAGCAGCCCCAAATTTGCCAGGGATATTCAGTACTTC. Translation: CASSPKFARDIQYF.

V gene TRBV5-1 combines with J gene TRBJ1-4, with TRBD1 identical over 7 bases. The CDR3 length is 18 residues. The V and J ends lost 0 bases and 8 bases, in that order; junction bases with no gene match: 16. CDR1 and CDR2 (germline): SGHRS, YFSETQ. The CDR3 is CASSLAFRQGLIREKLFF. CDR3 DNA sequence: TGCGCCAGCAGCTTGGCCTTCCGACAGGGTCTAATCCGCGAAAAACTGTTTTTT.

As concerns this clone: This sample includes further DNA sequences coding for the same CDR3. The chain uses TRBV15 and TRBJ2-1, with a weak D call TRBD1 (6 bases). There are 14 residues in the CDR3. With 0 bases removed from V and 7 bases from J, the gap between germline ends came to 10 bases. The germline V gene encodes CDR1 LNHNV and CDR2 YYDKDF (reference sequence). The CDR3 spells CATSRDPTGNEQFF. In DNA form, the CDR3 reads TGTGCCACCAGCAGAGATCCCACAGGGAATGAGCAGTTCTTC.

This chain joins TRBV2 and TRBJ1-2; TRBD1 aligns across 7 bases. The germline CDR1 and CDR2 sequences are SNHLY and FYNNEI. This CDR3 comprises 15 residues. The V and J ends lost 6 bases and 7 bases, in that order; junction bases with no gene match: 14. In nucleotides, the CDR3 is TGTGCCAGCAGAGCCGGACAGGCCGCGGTAGGTGGCTACACCTTC. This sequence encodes CASRAGQAAVGGYTF.

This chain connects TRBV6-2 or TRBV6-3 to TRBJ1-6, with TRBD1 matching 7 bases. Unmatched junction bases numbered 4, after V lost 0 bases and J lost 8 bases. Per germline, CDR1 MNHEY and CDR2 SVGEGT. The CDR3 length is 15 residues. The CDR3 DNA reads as TGTGCCAGCAGTTACTCGCGGGACAGTTATTCACCCCTCCACTTT. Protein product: CASSYSRDSYSPLHF.

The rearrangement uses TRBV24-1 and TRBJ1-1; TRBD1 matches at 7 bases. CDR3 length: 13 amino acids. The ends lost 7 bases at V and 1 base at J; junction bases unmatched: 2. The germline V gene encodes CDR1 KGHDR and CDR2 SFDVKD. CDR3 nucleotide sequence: TGTGCCACCAGCCGGGACAGGAACACTGAAGCTTTCTTT. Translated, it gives CATSRDRNTEAFF.

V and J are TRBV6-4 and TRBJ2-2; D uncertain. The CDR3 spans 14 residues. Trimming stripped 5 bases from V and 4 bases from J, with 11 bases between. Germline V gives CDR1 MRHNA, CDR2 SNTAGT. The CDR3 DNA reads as TGTGCCAGCAGTTTTGGGCCCTCCACCGGGGAGCTGTTTTTT. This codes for CASSFGPSTGELFF.

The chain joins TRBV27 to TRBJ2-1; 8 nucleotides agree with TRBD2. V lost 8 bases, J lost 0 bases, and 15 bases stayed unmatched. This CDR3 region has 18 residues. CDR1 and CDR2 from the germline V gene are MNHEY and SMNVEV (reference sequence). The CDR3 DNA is TGTGCCAGCGGGTGGACCTTTAAGAGCGGGAGCTCCTACAATGAGCAGTTCTTC. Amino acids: CASGWTFKSGSSYNEQFF.

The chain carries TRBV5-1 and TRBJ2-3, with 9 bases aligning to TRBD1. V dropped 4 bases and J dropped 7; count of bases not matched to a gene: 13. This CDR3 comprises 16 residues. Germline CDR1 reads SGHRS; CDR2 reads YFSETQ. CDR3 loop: CASSRQGVQGGHTQYF. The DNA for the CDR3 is TGCGCCAGCAGCCGACAGGGGGTCCAGGGCGGGCATACGCAGTATTTT.

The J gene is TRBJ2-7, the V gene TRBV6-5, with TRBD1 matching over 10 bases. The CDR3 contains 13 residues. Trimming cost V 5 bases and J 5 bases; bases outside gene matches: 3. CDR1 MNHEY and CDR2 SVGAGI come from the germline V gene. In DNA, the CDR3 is TGTGCCAGCAGTCGGGACAGGGGTGACGAGCAGTACTTC. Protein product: CASSRDRGDEQYF.

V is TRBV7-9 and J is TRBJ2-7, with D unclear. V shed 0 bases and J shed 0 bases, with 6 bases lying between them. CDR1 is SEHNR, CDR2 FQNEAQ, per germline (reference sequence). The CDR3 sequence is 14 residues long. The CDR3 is CASSLARSSYEQYF. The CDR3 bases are TGTGCCAGCAGCTTAGCTCGGAGCTCCTACGAGCAGTACTTC.

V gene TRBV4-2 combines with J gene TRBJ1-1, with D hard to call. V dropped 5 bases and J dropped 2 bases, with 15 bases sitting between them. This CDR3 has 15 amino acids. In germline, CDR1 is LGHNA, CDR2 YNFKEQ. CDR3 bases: TGTGCCAGCAGCAACAGACCCTTGCAAAACACTGAAGCTTTCTTT. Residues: CASSNRPLQNTEAFF.

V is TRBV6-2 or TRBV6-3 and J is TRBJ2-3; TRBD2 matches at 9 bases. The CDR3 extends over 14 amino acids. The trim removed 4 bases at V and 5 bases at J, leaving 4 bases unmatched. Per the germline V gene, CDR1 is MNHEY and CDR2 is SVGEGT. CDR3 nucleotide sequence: TGTGCCAGCAGTTCCGCGGGAGGGAGAGATACGCAGTATTTT. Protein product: CASSSAGGRDTQYF.

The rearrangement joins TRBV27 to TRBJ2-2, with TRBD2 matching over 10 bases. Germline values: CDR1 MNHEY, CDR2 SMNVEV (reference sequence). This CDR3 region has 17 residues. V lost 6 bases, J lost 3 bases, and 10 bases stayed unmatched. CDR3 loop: CASRNTRTSGYTGELFF. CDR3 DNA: TGTGCCAGCAGAAACACCCGGACTAGCGGCTACACCGGGGAGCTGTTTTTT.

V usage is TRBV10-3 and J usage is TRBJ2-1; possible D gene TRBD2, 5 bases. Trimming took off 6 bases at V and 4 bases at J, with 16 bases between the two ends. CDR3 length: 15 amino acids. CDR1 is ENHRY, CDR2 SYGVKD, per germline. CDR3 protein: CAIRGSGEQYNEQFF. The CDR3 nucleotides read TGTGCCATCAGGGGGAGTGGAGAACAATACAATGAGCAGTTCTTC.

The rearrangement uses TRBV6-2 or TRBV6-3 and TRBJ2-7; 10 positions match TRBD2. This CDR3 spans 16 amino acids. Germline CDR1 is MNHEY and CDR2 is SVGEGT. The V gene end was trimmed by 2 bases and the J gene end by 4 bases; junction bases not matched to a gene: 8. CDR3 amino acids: CASSYQLRGLAYEQYF. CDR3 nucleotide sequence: TGTGCCAGCAGTTACCAATTAAGGGGACTAGCGTACGAGCAGTACTTC.